Listed below are T cell receptor beta chains from one sample, sequenced in a study of early stage breast cancer tumors. Sequenced by immunoSEQ multiplex PCR; TCRdb stores in-frame clones only, minus some. This table has tens of thousands of clones, roughly three quarters appearing once. The specimen sequenced was blood. All receptors derive from a person aged 55-75 years with breast cancer. Both conserved end residues are trimmed from each CDR3. A D gene is named only where the DNA matches it firmly.

TRBV2 | TRBD1 | ASSPGQGNGYT
TRBV6-5 | - | ASNGGAGGNTEAF
TRBV2 | - | ASNEFGGLADTQY
TRBV15 | - | ATTSDRSGPNEKLF
TRBV6-1 | TRBD2 | ASSALLAGATDTQY
TRBV9 | - | ASSASLSPGPEGEKLF
TRBV19 | TRBD2 | ASSSGLAGASSYEQY
TRBV5-4 | - | ASSLMRGDGAF
TRBV5-1 | - | ASSRDKNEKLF
TRBV11-2 | - | ASSLEGSLVGEQY
TRBV7-8 | TRBD1 | ASSRGTGLGNEQY